Below are 19 T cell receptor beta chains sequenced from a single sample in a study of cytomegalovirus exposure and HLA in healthy donors. The PCR made use of 60 Vbeta and 13 Jbeta primers. TCRdb's table, derived via immunoSEQ multiplex PCR, lists solely in-frame clones and lacks some. The sample has fewer than 120,000 clones, around 80% seen once. The material sequenced was PBMCs. These receptors were obtained from a woman aged 60-70 years in good health and CMV-seropositive.

The chain recombines TRBV11-2 with TRBJ1-3, with 9 bases lining up with TRBD1. In germline, CDR1 is SGHAT, CDR2 FQNNGV. This CDR3 has 18 amino acids. Losses at the gene ends were 5 bases for V and 0 bases for J; bases not matched to a gene: 11. The CDR3 DNA reads TGTGCCAGCAGCCGGGTGGGACAGGGCTCATACTCTGGAAACACCATATATTTT. This encodes CASSRVGQGSYSGNTIYF.

This clone was seen a handful of times. The chain recombines TRBV4-1 with TRBJ1-2; possibly TRBD1 for D (5 bases). This CDR3 has 14 amino acids. Germline V gene data show CDR1 as MGHRA and CDR2 as YSYEKL. The germline V and J ends were trimmed by 0 bases and 3 bases, with 8 bases remaining between them. CDR3: CASSQETVYYGYTF. For the CDR3, the DNA is TGCGCCAGCAGCCAAGAGACAGTCTACTATGGCTACACCTTC.

The sample holds a few counts of this clone. V is TRBV19 and J is TRBJ2-3, with TRBD2 identical over 8 bases. The CDR3 is 15 residues long. The V gene's germline CDR1 is LNHDA and CDR2 SQIVND (reference sequence). V lost 6 bases and J lost 0; bases outside the gene matches: 5. The CDR3 coding sequence is TGTGCCAGTAGCGGGAGCGGGAGTAGCACAGATACGCAGTATTTT. Amino acid sequence: CASSGSGSSTDTQYF. Together with reference TRBV19 and TRBJ2-3, the CDR3 gives the full variable domain: DGGITQSPKYLFRKEGQNVTLSCEQNLNHDAMYWYRQDPGQGLRLIYYSQIVNDFQKGDIAEGYSVSREKKESFPLTVTSAQKNPTAFYLCASSGSGSSTDTQYFGPGTRLTVL.

The chain links TRBV27 to TRBJ2-7; D is possibly TRBD2 (6 bases). The CDR3 spans 16 residues. Germline V gene data show CDR1 as MNHEY and CDR2 as SMNVEV (reference sequence). V lost 5 bases and J lost 0, with 17 bases in between. CDR3 nucleotides: TGTGCCAGCAGTATTGGGGTTGGGGGGTCCTCCTACGAGCAGTACTTC. Translated: CASSIGVGGSSYEQYF.

The chain links TRBV2 to TRBJ2-7; 11 positions agree with TRBD2. Trimming cost V 8 bases and J 6 bases; bases outside gene matches: 6. This CDR3 is built from 13 residues. Germline V gene data show CDR1 as SNHLY and CDR2 as FYNNEI. The DNA for the CDR3 is TGTGCCAGCCAAACACTAGCGGGAGTCGAGCAGTACTTC. It encodes CASQTLAGVEQYF.

V and J are TRBV28 and TRBJ2-7, with TRBD2 matching 11 bases. CDR3 size: 16 residues. V was clipped by 5 bases and J by 1 base; unmatched bases: 7. Germline lookup yields CDR1 MDHEN and CDR2 SYDVKM. CDR3 residues: CASSTRSGRGSYEQYF. The CDR3, as DNA: TGTGCCAGCAGTACCCGTAGCGGGAGGGGGTCCTACGAGCAGTACTTC. Full variable domain (outside the CDR3, taken from reference TRBV28 and TRBJ2-7): DVKVTQSSRYLVKRTGEKVFLECVQDMDHENMFWYRQDPGLGLRLIYFSYDVKMKEKGDIPEGYSVSREKKERFSLILESASTNQTSMYLCASSTRSGRGSYEQYFGPGTRLTVT.

The chain carries TRBV12-5 and TRBJ2-2; 7 bases are shared with TRBD2. Germline V lookup: CDR1 LGHNT, CDR2 FRNRAP. CDR3 length: 21 amino acids. J was trimmed by 0 bases and V by 0 bases; bases with no gene match: 16. CDR3: CASGLVRIGRASPANTGELFF. In DNA form, the CDR3 reads TGTGCTAGTGGTTTGGTACGAATAGGGAGGGCTAGCCCCGCGAACACCGGGGAGCTGTTTTTT.

The chain uses TRBV29-1 and TRBJ1-1; D unresolved. There are 12 residues in the CDR3. Germline V gene sequence: CDR1 SQVTM, CDR2 ANQGSEA. Trimming pared 5 bases from V and 0 bases from J, leaving 7 bases between. The CDR3 loop reads CSVYRMNTEAFF. The DNA for the CDR3 is TGCAGCGTTTACAGAATGAACACTGAAGCTTTCTTT.

J is TRBJ2-1 and V is TRBV5-1; 7 bases are a match to TRBD2. This CDR3 is built from 15 residues. The V and J ends lost 1 base and 5 bases, in that order; junction bases with no gene match: 6. Looked up from germline, CDR1 is SGHRS and CDR2 is YFSETQ. The CDR3 nucleotides read TGCGCCAGCAGCTTGCTTGCGGGAGCTGACAATGAGCAGTTCTTC. It yields the protein CASSLLAGADNEQFF.

A single count supports this clone. The rearrangement uses TRBV29-1 and TRBJ1-2; 7 nucleotides align to TRBD1. V lost 7 bases, J lost 1 base, and 6 bases stayed unmatched. CDR1 and CDR2 from the germline V gene are SQVTM and ANQGSEA. The CDR3 is made up of 13 amino acids. The chain's CDR3 is CSDSGQINYGYTF. Here the CDR3 DNA reads TGCAGCGACTCGGGACAGATTAACTATGGCTACACCTTC.

The rearrangement links TRBV7-3 to TRBJ1-1; 7 bases are a match to TRBD1. There are 14 residues in the CDR3. The ends lost 5 bases at V and 0 bases at J; junction bases unmatched: 3. CDR1 SGHTA and CDR2 FQGTGA come from the germline V gene. The chain's CDR3 is CASSPGQVNTEAFF. As DNA, the CDR3 is TGTGCCAGCAGCCCCGGACAGGTGAACACTGAAGCTTTCTTT.

V gene TRBV29-1 combines with J gene TRBJ1-2; the D gene is possibly TRBD1 (6 bases). Germline CDR1 and CDR2: SQVTM and ANQGSEA. Trimming shortened V by 8 bases and J by 8 bases, and 21 bases separated the two germline ends. The CDR3 extends over 13 amino acids. The CDR3 reads CSFSGDGGYGYTF. DNA of the CDR3: TGCAGCTTCTCAGGGGATGGGGGCTACGGCTACACCTTC.

The chain employs TRBV19 and TRBJ2-1; 7 bases match TRBD2. Germline V gene data show CDR1 as LNHDA and CDR2 as SQIVND (reference sequence). With V trimmed by 1 base and J by 2 bases, 2 bases remained unmatched. The CDR3 has 15 amino acids. CDR3 DNA: TGTGCCAGTAGTATAGCGGGAGGTACCTACAATGAGCAGTTCTTC. Protein product: CASSIAGGTYNEQFF.

V gene TRBV28 combines with J gene TRBJ1-5, with 8 bases matching TRBD1. The CDR3 covers 16 residues. The germline V gene encodes CDR1 MDHEN and CDR2 SYDVKM. V lost 6 bases, J lost 7 bases, and 14 bases stayed unmatched. The CDR3 region is CASRSTGAGRGQPQHF. DNA of the CDR3: TGTGCCAGCAGATCGACAGGGGCGGGACGGGGGCAGCCCCAGCATTTT. Drawing the rest from reference TRBV28 and TRBJ1-5, the complete variable domain is DVKVTQSSRYLVKRTGEKVFLECVQDMDHENMFWYRQDPGLGLRLIYFSYDVKMKEKGDIPEGYSVSREKKERFSLILESASTNQTSMYLCASRSTGAGRGQPQHFGDGTRLSIL.

J is TRBJ2-3 and V is TRBV5-1, with 13 bases that match TRBD2. V shed 2 bases, J shed 9 bases, and the junction held 6 bases outside the gene matches. In germline, CDR1 is SGHRS, CDR2 YFSETQ. The CDR3 loop spans 15 amino acids. The DNA of the CDR3 is TGCGCCAGCAGCTTAACTAGCGGGAGGGCCGACACGCAGTATTTT. The encoded protein is CASSLTSGRADTQYF. Full variable domain (outside the CDR3, taken from reference TRBV5-1 and TRBJ2-3): KAGVTQTPRYLIKTRGQQVTLSCSPISGHRSVSWYQQTPGQGLQFLFEYFSETQRNKGNFPGRFSGRQFSNSRSEMNVSTLELGDSALYLCASSLTSGRADTQYFGPGTRLTVL.

The CDR3: CASSLDSGSYNEQFF. The CDR3 nucleotides read TGTGCCAGCAGCTTAGATAGCGGATCCTACAATGAGCAGTTCTTC. The V call is TRBV11-2, the J call TRBJ2-1; the D gene is possibly TRBD2 (6 bases). Between the trimmed V and J ends, which lost 0 bases and 1 base, there was a span of 7 bases. Per the germline V gene, CDR1 is SGHAT and CDR2 is FQNNGV. The CDR3 totals 15 residues.

The chain is built from TRBV27 and TRBJ2-7; 7 bases map to TRBD1. V dropped 4 bases and J dropped 4; count of bases not matched to a gene: 13. Germline CDR1 is MNHEY and CDR2 is SMNVEV (reference sequence). The CDR3 is made up of 16 amino acids. The CDR3, as DNA: TGTGCCAGCAGTTCCTCCGGGACAGCCCCTCCTTACGAGCAGTACTTC. Protein sequence: CASSSSGTAPPYEQYF.

This clone was observed a handful of times. The chain is built from TRBV7-2 and TRBJ2-7; D call uncertain. V dropped 5 bases and J dropped 1 base, with 3 bases sitting between them. This CDR3 has 11 amino acids. The V gene's germline CDR1 is SGHTA and CDR2 FQGNSA. The CDR3: CASSPSYEQYF. The CDR3 nucleotides read TGTGCCAGCAGCCCATCCTACGAGCAGTACTTC.

The chain is built from TRBV25-1 and TRBJ1-2, with 7 bases matching TRBD1. In germline, CDR1 is MGHDK, CDR2 SYGVNS. The CDR3 extends over 16 amino acids. Trimming cost V 3 bases and J 7 bases; bases outside gene matches: 14. DNA of the CDR3: TGTGCCAGCAGTGACCGGGAAGGACAGGTTTACGTTGGCTACACCTTC. It translates to CASSDREGQVYVGYTF.